The clone carrying this T cell receptor (beta chain) turned up a few times. Germline V gene sequence: CDR1 ENHRY, CDR2 SYGVKD. The V and J ends lost 2 bases and 0 bases respectively, with 13 bases between them. The CDR3 loop spans 16 amino acids. This sample stems from a study of blood T cell repertoires in COVID-19. Generated by immunoSEQ multiplex PCR, the TCRdb table keeps only in-frame clones and is missing some. This sample yields 250,000 to 400,000 clones, of which about 90% are seen a single time; approximately 5.3% belongs to the top ten. Material: PBMCs or T cells enriched from blood (not recorded which). The clonotype was recovered from a woman in her twenties or thirties who had recovered from COVID-19. The V and J genes are TRBV10-3 and TRBJ1-2, with D hard to call. The CDR3 region has the DNA TGTGCCATCAGTGAGAACCTTTCGGTAGCTAACTATGGCTACACCTTC. This encodes CAISENLSVANYGYTF.